The 5 T cell receptor beta chains reported below all come from one sample, sequenced in a study of blood T cell repertoires in COVID-19. Assay used: immunoSEQ multiplex PCR; TCRdb lists only in-frame clones, some missing. Of some 120,000 clones in the sample, less than 90% were seen once. Sequenced sample: PBMCs or T cells enriched from blood (not recorded which). Source of these receptors: a man aged 25 to 40 who had recovered from COVID-19.

The sample holds a few counts of this clone. The chain is built from TRBV6-4 and TRBJ2-2; a possible D gene is TRBD2 (5 bases). This CDR3 is 15 amino acids long. V was trimmed by 4 bases and J by 1 base, leaving 10 bases between them. From germline, CDR1 is MRHNA and CDR2 SNTAGT. The DNA for the CDR3 is TGTGCCAGCAGTGTGGGTAGCGAGAACACCGGGGAGCTGTTTTTT. It codes for CASSVGSENTGELFF.

The chain carries TRBV11-2 and TRBJ1-2, with TRBD1 identical over 8 bases. CDR3 size: 17 residues. J gave up 7 bases and V 1 base, and 14 bases lay outside the gene matches. Germline values: CDR1 SGHAT, CDR2 FQNNGV. CDR3 sequence (DNA): TGTGCCAGCAGCTTAGGGGAACGACAGGGGATTCGGTTTGGCTACACCTTC. Its protein is CASSLGERQGIRFGYTF.

The chain recombines TRBV7-2 with TRBJ1-5; no clear D gene. CDR1 is SGHTA and CDR2 is FQGNSA in the germline V gene. The CDR3 is 13 residues long. The V gene lost 4 bases and the J gene lost 0 bases, with 4 bases spanning the gap. CDR3 nucleotide sequence: TGTGCCAGCAGCTCGTATAGCAATCAGCCCCAGCATTTT. It yields the protein CASSSYSNQPQHF.

This rearrangement joins TRBV19 to TRBJ1-6, with a tentative D call TRBD1 (5 bases). Trimming pared 5 bases from V and 13 bases from J, leaving 18 bases between. Germline values: CDR1 LNHDA, CDR2 SQIVND (reference sequence). CDR3 length equals 14 residues. CDR3 loop: CASSDRTHPIPLHF. DNA for the CDR3: TGTGCCAGTAGTGATCGGACACACCCCATCCCCCTCCACTTT.

The chain links TRBV21-1 to TRBJ2-7; the DNA was not compared with TRBD2, the D call given in the table. TRBV21-1 is noted as a pseudogene. The CDR3 is 17 residues long. The chain's CDR3 is CASSTTGLAKSSYEQYF. CDR3 sequence (DNA): TGTGCCAGCAGTACTACGGGACTAGCGAAGAGCTCCTACGAGCAGTACTTC.